The 20 T cell receptor beta chains reported below all come from one sample, sequenced in a study of CD8 T cells in ankylosing spondylitis. TCRdb used MiXCR to reprocess the 5' RACE reads, holding one entry per CDR3 protein. The data contain 350,000 to 450,000 distinct CDR3 sequences, approximately 20% of them singletons. The source material was blood, either unsorted or a sorted T cell fraction (not recorded which). Every receptor here comes from a male donor with ankylosing spondylitis or in good health (not recorded which).

The rearrangement uses TRBV12-3 or TRBV12-4 and TRBJ2-2; maybe TRBD1 (6 bases). The CDR3 sequence is 15 residues long. The ends were cut back, 6 bases at V and 5 bases at J, with 16 bases in the middle. Here the CDR3 reads CASSPESGVTGELFF. In DNA, the CDR3 is TGTGCCAGCAGCCCAGAGTCAGGGGTAACCGGGGAGCTGTTTTTT.

The chain uses TRBV6-5 and TRBJ2-5; 10 positions agree with TRBD2. The CDR3 is 16 amino acids. CDR1 and CDR2 from the germline V gene are MNHEY and SVGAGI. The trim removed 3 bases at V and 1 base at J, leaving 5 bases unmatched. Written as DNA, the CDR3 is TGTGCCAGCAGTTATTTTAGCGGGGGGTTCCAAGAGACCCAGTACTTC. This sequence encodes CASSYFSGGFQETQYF.

This clonotype was observed a few times. The genes are TRBV10-2 and TRBJ2-5; 7 nucleotides line up with TRBD1. The junction had 4 bases not matched to a gene; V was cut back by 2 bases and J by 7 bases. Germline V lookup: CDR1 WSHSY, CDR2 SAAADI. The length of the CDR3 is 13 residues. The CDR3 nucleotides read TGCGCCAGCAGTGAGCTAGAGGGGGCGACCCAGTACTTC. Its protein product is CASSELEGATQYF.

The chain has TRBV27 and TRBJ1-3, with D uncertain. Trimming stripped 3 bases from V and 0 bases from J, with 6 bases between. The CDR3 runs to 14 residues. Per germline, CDR1 MNHEY and CDR2 SMNVEV (reference sequence). The CDR3 region has the DNA TGTGCCAGCAGTTTTTCTCCCTCTGGAAACACCATATATTTT. Its translation: CASSFSPSGNTIYF.

This sequence joins TRBV6-5 and TRBJ2-5; 11 bases are shared with TRBD2. Germline V lookup: CDR1 MNHEY, CDR2 SVGAGI. After removal of 4 bases from V and 1 base from J, the junction contained 5 bases not matched to a gene. This CDR3 spans 16 amino acids. CDR3 sequence: CASSSLLAGVQETQYF. Written as DNA, the CDR3 is TGTGCCAGCAGTTCACTACTAGCGGGGGTCCAAGAGACCCAGTACTTC.

The DNA for the CDR3 is TGCAGCACGGAGTCCTGGGACCCTTCTAGAGCCAGCTACAATGAGCAGTTCTTC. Amino acid sequence: CSTESWDPSRASYNEQFF. The chain employs TRBV29-1 and TRBJ2-1; either TRBD1 or TRBD2 may supply D (5 bases each). With 8 bases removed from V and 3 bases from J, the gap between germline ends came to 29 bases. In germline, CDR1 is SQVTM, CDR2 ANQGSEA. The CDR3 has 18 amino acids.

This clonotype was seen only a few times. V is TRBV20-1 and J is TRBJ2-2, with 7 bases identical to TRBD1. Looked up from germline, CDR1 is DFQATT and CDR2 is SNEGSKA (reference sequence). J gave up 2 bases and V 4 bases, and 7 bases lay outside the gene matches. The CDR3 length is 15 residues. As DNA, the CDR3 is TGCAGTGCTACCAAAGACAGGGCAAACACCGGGGAGCTGTTTTTT. Encoded protein: CSATKDRANTGELFF.

The table lists this clonotype with a few counts. V is TRBV5-1 and J is TRBJ2-1, with D perhaps given as TRBD1 or TRBD2 (5 bases each). CDR1 and CDR2 from the germline V gene are SGHRS and YFSETQ. The CDR3 consists of 15 residues. The V end lost 4 bases, the J end lost 3 bases, and 14 bases lay between the germline ends. The CDR3 DNA follows: TGCGCCAGCAGCGCTTCGGGGCGTCGCTACAATGAGCAGTTCTTC. Its translation is CASSASGRRYNEQFF.

This clonotype turned up a few times. The chain is built from TRBV6-4 and TRBJ2-3; 8 bases match TRBD2. V shed 3 bases, J shed 4 bases, and the junction held 6 bases outside the gene matches. This CDR3 has 15 residues. Germline V gene data show CDR1 as MRHNA and CDR2 as SNTAGT. In DNA form, the CDR3 reads TGTGCCAGCAGTGAACGCGGGGGGAGCGCAGATACGCAGTATTTT. Translated, it gives CASSERGGSADTQYF.

This clonotype was observed a few times. As DNA, the CDR3 is TGTGCCAGCAGTGAGGGAGCCATCCGGGAGACCCAGTACTTC. Residues: CASSEGAIRETQYF. The chain combines TRBV2 with TRBJ2-5; D perhaps matches TRBD2 (5 bases). Deletions cut 3 bases from V and 5 bases from J, with 13 bases between. This CDR3 contains 14 residues. Looked up from germline, CDR1 is SNHLY and CDR2 is FYNNEI.

This clonotype has just a few counts. The V and J genes are TRBV4-1 and TRBJ2-7; possible D gene TRBD1, 5 bases. V was cut by 3 bases and J by 5 bases, with 17 bases left in between. Germline V gene lookup returns CDR1 MGHRA and CDR2 YSYEKL. CDR3 size: 15 residues. CDR3 loop: CASSHVQGRADEQYF. The DNA for the CDR3 is TGCGCCAGCAGCCATGTCCAGGGTCGGGCTGACGAGCAGTACTTC.

V usage is TRBV6-5 and J usage is TRBJ1-6; D perhaps matches TRBD1 (6 bases). The length of the CDR3 is 15 residues. Germline V gives CDR1 MNHEY, CDR2 SVGAGI. Trimming left V 2 bases short and J 10 bases short, with 15 bases between. Here the CDR3 reads CASSYEGGFRSPLHF. CDR3 nucleotides: TGTGCCAGCAGTTACGAGGGGGGCTTTCGGTCACCCCTCCACTTT.

V gene TRBV27 combines with J gene TRBJ1-5; TRBD1 matches at 8 bases. Germline V gene sequence: CDR1 MNHEY, CDR2 SMNVEV (reference sequence). Losses at the gene ends were 6 bases for V and 5 bases for J; bases not matched to a gene: 9. This CDR3 contains 15 residues. The CDR3, as DNA: TGTGCCAGCAGGCCCACAGGGGGTCCCTATCAGCCCCAGCATTTT. The encoded protein is CASRPTGGPYQPQHF.

This clonotype was observed a few times. The CDR3 DNA is TGTGCCAGCAGCCGGGGGTCGGTAGGCTACAATGAGCAGTTCTTC. Translation gives CASSRGSVGYNEQFF. This chain joins TRBV11-2 and TRBJ2-1; perhaps TRBD2 as D (6 bases). Germline values: CDR1 SGHAT, CDR2 FQNNGV. The CDR3 covers 15 residues. V gave up 5 bases and J gave up 3 bases, with 14 bases separating them.

This clonotype was picked up a small number of times. The rearrangement links TRBV4-1 to TRBJ2-5; 8 bases are shared with TRBD2. The V gene end was trimmed by 2 bases and the J gene end by 5 bases; junction bases not matched to a gene: 10. CDR1 and CDR2 from the germline V gene are MGHRA and YSYEKL. The length of the CDR3 is 16 residues. The CDR3 reads CASSQLQGRGGETQYF. The CDR3 DNA follows: TGCGCCAGCAGCCAACTACAAGGCCGGGGGGGGGAGACCCAGTACTTC.

CDR3: CSTGTGGWGNEQFF. CDR3 bases: TGCAGCACTGGGACAGGGGGCTGGGGCAATGAGCAGTTCTTC. The V gene is TRBV29-1, the J gene TRBJ2-1, with TRBD1 matching 12 bases. V was pared by 8 bases and J by 6 bases, with 8 bases of the junction left unmatched. Germline V CDR1 and CDR2: SQVTM, ANQGSEA. The CDR3 loop spans 14 amino acids.

This chain connects TRBV29-1 to TRBJ2-3, with D perhaps matching TRBD1 (6 bases). The CDR3 totals 13 residues. The V gene's germline CDR1 is SQVTM and CDR2 ANQGSEA. Trimming cost V 3 bases and J 5 bases, with 12 bases left between them. CDR3 DNA sequence: TGCAGCGTTGAGGATGAGGGGGTAGATACGCAGTATTTT. Amino acids: CSVEDEGVDTQYF.

This clonotype was observed at least ten times. In DNA form, the CDR3 reads TGTGCCAGCAGCTTAGCGGACTTGGAGGTAGAGACCCAGTACTTC. It codes for CASSLADLEVETQYF. The chain uses TRBV7-8 and TRBJ2-5; perhaps TRBD2 as D (5 bases). V was cut by 0 bases and J by 4 bases, with 12 bases left in between. Germline CDR1 and CDR2: SGHVS and FQNEAQ. The CDR3 consists of 15 residues.

The V and J genes are TRBV15 and TRBJ2-7; 8 bases match TRBD1. This CDR3 contains 16 residues. The germline V gene encodes CDR1 LNHNV and CDR2 YYDKDF (reference sequence). The J segment lost 4 bases and the V segment lost 0 bases, leaving 8 bases of the junction unmatched. The CDR3 loop is CATSRDRTGGWYEQYF. CDR3 bases: TGTGCCACCAGCAGAGATCGCACAGGGGGATGGTACGAGCAGTACTTC.

V gene TRBV20-1 combines with J gene TRBJ2-5; TRBD2 is a possible D gene (6 bases). V was shortened by 8 bases and J by 2 bases, with 18 bases between the two germline ends. This CDR3 spans 14 amino acids. The germline CDR1 and CDR2 sequences are DFQATT and SNEGSKA (reference sequence). CDR3 in DNA: TGCAGTTCTTCCCGGACTATACAGCAAGAGACCCAGTACTTC. Encoded protein: CSSSRTIQQETQYF.